This record covers a single TCR beta chain. The sample is drawn from a study of T cell changes during pregnancy in multiple sclerosis. From germline, CDR1 is MNHEY and CDR2 SMNVEV (reference sequence). V gave up 2 bases and J gave up 2 bases, with 15 bases separating them. The CDR3 is 16 residues long. Sequencing used immunoSEQ multiplex PCR; TCRdb keeps in-frame clones, though not all of them. Of about 50,000 clones listed, 80% to 95% are singletons. The chain uses TRBV27 and TRBJ1-1; the D gene is possibly TRBD1 (5 bases). This specimen was CD4+ T cells from peripheral blood mononuclear cells, taken after pregnancy. The source of this sequence is a female donor in good health, enrolled as a control in a pregnancy study. This CDR3 reads CASSLRGFSRNTEAFF. Written as DNA, the CDR3 is TGTGCCAGCAGTTTAAGGGGTTTTTCGAGAAACACTGAAGCTTTCTTT.